The rows below give T cell receptor beta chains drawn from one sample of a study of control samples from healthy donors and cancer patients. The data were produced by immunoSEQ multiplex PCR, yet TCRdb's version contains in-frame clones alone and is incomplete. The table has 70,000 to 85,000 clones, around 80% seen once. Sequences were obtained from PBMCs. The origin of the receptors is a man between 60 and 70 years old with head and neck cancer. The CDR3 runs from the conserved cysteine through the conserved F or W. D genes are given only for firm matches. Clone size is stated in some rows and not others, as once, few, many or a class when expanded.

TRBJ2-6 | TRBV12-5 | - | - | CASGFGRHSGANVLTF | TGTGCTAGTGGTTTTGGGCGTCACTCTGGGGCCAACGTCCTGACTTTC
TRBJ2-4 | TRBV5-1 | - | - | CASSRTGNDKNIQYF | TGCGCCAGCAGCCGCACAGGGAATGACAAAAACATTCAGTACTTC
TRBJ1-1 | TRBV6-2/TRBV6-3 | - | - | CASSSSAGEAFF | TGTGCCAGCAGTTCATCGGCCGGTGAAGCTTTCTTT
TRBJ2-7 | TRBV11-2 | - | - | CASSLQLRIEQYF | TGTGCCAGCAGCTTGCAACTAAGGATCGAGCAGTACTTC
TRBJ2-1 | TRBV6-4 | - | TRBD2 | CASIRGGRSGGTYNEQFF | TGTGCCAGCATTCGAGGGGGTAGGAGCGGGGGAACTTACAATGAGCAGTTCTTC
TRBJ2-5 | TRBV4-1 | - | - | CASSQDGQGGGRSETQYF | TGCGCCAGCAGCCAAGATGGCCAGGGGGGCGGGAGGAGCGAGACCCAGTACTTC
TRBJ2-1 | TRBV4-1 | few | - | CASSQDGVGDSYHNEQFF | TGCGCCAGCAGCCAAGATGGGGTTGGGGACTCATATCACAATGAGCAGTTCTTC
TRBJ2-7 | TRBV27 | - | TRBD2 | CASSYSGTSGSIHEQYF | TGTGCCAGCAGTTACTCCGGGACTAGCGGGAGTATTCACGAGCAGTACTTC
TRBJ2-3 | TRBV5-1 | - | - | CASRKSDTQYF | TGCGCCAGCCGTAAGTCGGATACGCAGTATTTT
TRBJ2-7 | TRBV12-5 | - | TRBD2 | CASGLVLGLAGAEQYF | TGTGCTAGTGGTTTGGTACTAGGGCTAGCGGGAGCGGAGCAGTACTTC
TRBJ1-5 | TRBV10-3 | - | - | CATSLDNYNQPQHF | TGTGCCACCAGTTTGGACAATTACAATCAGCCCCAGCATTTT
TRBJ2-3 | TRBV6-2/TRBV6-3 | - | - | CASSARSWDTQYF | TGTGCCAGCAGTGCAAGATCCTGGGATACGCAGTATTTT
TRBJ2-2 | TRBV2 | - | TRBD2 | CASSPGLAYTGELFF | TGTGCCAGCAGTCCGGGACTAGCGTACACCGGGGAGCTGTTTTTT
TRBJ2-1 | TRBV20-1 | - | - | CSASTLPSDEQFF | TGCAGTGCGAGTACCCTACCAAGCGATGAGCAGTTCTTC
TRBJ1-3 | TRBV5-1 | - | - | CASSAQGPISGNTIYF | TGCGCCAGCAGCGCCCAGGGGCCTATCTCTGGAAACACCATATATTTT
TRBJ2-3 | TRBV6-2/TRBV6-3 | - | - | CASSQGGVRDTQYF | TGTGCCAGCAGCCAAGGCGGGGTCCGGGATACGCAGTATTTT
TRBJ2-2 | TRBV18 | - | - | CASSHTGTGELFF | TGTGCCAGCTCACACACAGGGACCGGGGAGCTGTTTTTT
TRBJ2-7 | TRBV11-3 | - | TRBD2 | CASSLESGGLAGAYEQYF | TGTGCCAGCAGCTTAGAATCAGGGGGACTAGCGGGAGCCTACGAGCAGTACTTC
TRBJ1-2 | TRBV13 | - | - | CASSLGLNYGYTF | TGTGCCAGCAGCCTTGGATTGAACTATGGCTACACCTTC
TRBJ2-1 | TRBV4-2 | - | - | CASSQARDSRAVEQFF | TGTGCCAGCAGCCAAGCTAGGGACTCCCGGGCCGTTGAGCAGTTCTTC
TRBJ2-3 | TRBV4-1 | - | TRBD1 | CASSQARTGGPTDTQYF | TGCGCCAGCAGCCAAGCCAGGACAGGGGGCCCTACAGATACGCAGTATTTT
TRBJ2-7 | TRBV5-4 | - | - | CASSWGMGSYEQYF | TGTGCCAGCAGCTGGGGGATGGGATCCTACGAGCAGTACTTC
TRBJ2-1 | TRBV5-1 | - | - | CASTIDTLSYNEQFF | TGCGCCAGCACCATTGATACCCTCTCCTACAATGAGCAGTTCTTC
TRBJ2-3 | TRBV29-1 | - | TRBD2 | CSVDRAGADTQYF | TGCAGCGTTGATAGGGCGGGAGCAGATACGCAGTATTTT
TRBJ2-3 | TRBV27 | - | - | CASSLGPKTTVTDTQYF | TGTGCCAGCAGTTTAGGCCCAAAGACTACTGTCACAGATACGCAGTATTTT
TRBJ1-6 | TRBV28 | once | - | CASSSGKSSYNSPLHF | TGTGCCAGCAGTTCAGGGAAGAGCTCCTATAATTCACCCCTCCACTTT
TRBJ1-5 | TRBV2 | - | - | CASRTQTGQPQHF | TGTGCCAGCAGGACCCAAACAGGTCAGCCCCAGCATTTT
TRBJ1-1 | TRBV27 | - | TRBD1 | CASNDRQGRTEAFF | TGTGCCAGCAACGATCGACAGGGGAGGACTGAAGCTTTCTTT
TRBJ1-5 | TRBV7-8 | - | - | CASSRDAPTRSNQPQHF | TGTGCCAGCAGCCGAGACGCACCTACAAGGAGCAATCAGCCCCAGCATTTT
TRBJ2-4 | TRBV10-3 | - | - | CAISGTGSENIQYF | TGTGCCATCAGCGGTACAGGGAGCGAAAACATTCAGTACTTC
TRBJ1-2 | TRBV6-6 | - | - | CATHLGGANYGYTF | TGTGCCACCCATCTCGGGGGAGCTAACTATGGCTACACCTTC
TRBJ1-1 | TRBV12-3/TRBV12-4 | - | - | CASRRTGNTEAFF | TGTGCCAGCAGGCGGACGGGGAACACTGAAGCTTTCTTT
TRBJ1-2 | TRBV5-1 | - | - | CASSTAGEYGYTF | TGCGCCAGCAGCACCGCAGGGGAATATGGCTACACCTTC
TRBJ2-7 | TRBV6-5 | - | - | CASRTTDPYEQYF | TGTGCCAGCAGAACGACGGATCCCTACGAGCAGTACTTC
TRBJ2-7 | TRBV5-4 | - | TRBD2 | CASSPEVGLAGVEQYF | TGTGCCAGCAGCCCGGAGGTCGGGCTAGCGGGAGTCGAGCAGTACTTC
TRBJ1-5 | TRBV9 | - | TRBD1 | CASSPGTGYQPQHF | TGTGCCAGCAGCCCTGGGACAGGCTATCAGCCCCAGCATTTT
TRBJ1-2 | TRBV27 | - | - | CASSFGGGAGYTF | TGTGCCAGCAGTTTTGGAGGGGGTGCCGGCTACACCTTC
TRBJ2-1 | TRBV5-1 | - | TRBD2 | CASSLAPAGVSILYNEQFF | TGCGCCAGCAGCTTGGCCCCAGCGGGAGTTTCAATTTTATACAATGAGCAGTTCTTC
TRBJ2-7 | TRBV7-7 | - | - | CASSCRARESMPYEQYF | TGTGCCAGCAGTTGTCGAGCGAGGGAGTCTATGCCCTACGAGCAGTACTTC
TRBJ1-2 | TRBV10-3 | - | - | CAISETGAASRGYTF | TGTGCCATCAGTGAGACGGGGGCCGCGTCTCGGGGCTACACCTTC
TRBJ2-4 | TRBV5-1 | - | - | CASSPGAEKNIQYF | TGCGCCAGCAGCCCGGGGGCGGAAAAAAACATTCAGTACTTC
TRBJ2-2 | TRBV24-1 | - | - | CATSQTRGANTGELFF | TGTGCCACCAGTCAAACACGGGGAGCTAACACCGGGGAGCTGTTTTTT
TRBJ2-1 | TRBV9 | - | TRBD2 | CASSVATWTRTNEQFF | TGTGCCAGCAGCGTAGCTACATGGACTAGAACAAATGAGCAGTTCTTC
TRBJ1-5 | TRBV27 | once | TRBD1 | CASRGQGNQPQHF | TGTGCCAGCAGGGGACAGGGGAATCAGCCCCAGCATTTT
TRBJ2-1 | TRBV3-1/TRBV3-2 | - | TRBD2 | CASSPTGVAGGNEQFF | TGTGCCAGCAGCCCCACCGGAGTAGCGGGAGGAAATGAGCAGTTCTTC
TRBJ1-5 | TRBV27 | - | - | CASSFSSPNQPQHF | TGTGCCAGCAGTTTCTCCAGCCCAAATCAGCCCCAGCATTTT
TRBJ2-1 | TRBV7-2 | - | - | CASSNPLYNEQFF | TGTGCCAGCAGTAATCCCCTCTACAATGAGCAGTTCTTC
TRBJ2-5 | TRBV28 | - | TRBD2 | CASRLAGAGETQYF | TGTGCCAGTCGACTAGCGGGAGCCGGGGAGACCCAGTACTTC
TRBJ1-2 | TRBV7-9 | - | TRBD1 | CASSLSIQGNGYTF | TGTGCCAGCAGCTTATCAATACAGGGGAACGGCTACACCTTC
TRBJ2-7 | TRBV6-6 | - | TRBD2 | CASSSRTSGFYEQYF | TGTGCCAGCAGTTCTAGGACTAGCGGGTTTTACGAGCAGTACTTC
TRBJ2-1 | TRBV19 | - | TRBD1 | CASLDRGNYNEQFF | TGTGCCAGTTTGGACAGGGGGAATTATAATGAGCAGTTCTTC
TRBJ1-5 | TRBV30 | - | TRBD1 | CAWSEDRGIGNQPQHF | TGTGCCTGGAGCGAGGACAGGGGGATCGGCAATCAGCCCCAGCATTTT
TRBJ1-2 | TRBV30 | - | TRBD1 | CAWKVGGGYTF | TGTGCCTGGAAGGTAGGGGGCGGCTACACCTTC
TRBJ2-5 | TRBV3-1/TRBV3-2 | - | - | CASSQEQETQYF | TGTGCCAGCAGCCAAGAACAAGAGACCCAGTACTTC